This TCR beta chain was found in a study (dated by TCRdb to the mid-2010s). In terms of the full investigation: The study examined whether tumor-infiltrating Tregs in breast cancer are drawn from blood Tregs or arise in situ by conversion from other CD4+ T cell subsets.

As concerns this clonotype: The target of this receptor is not known. No quality values exist for individual bases; no much larger clone is one base distant.

To purify naive CD4+ T cells, the Miltenyi Naive CD4+ T Cell Isolation kit was used, and CD25 microbeads served to deplete Tregs. Tregs, naive and memory CD4+ T cells from tumor, blood and ipsilateral draining lymph nodes of a handful of breast cancer patients underwent full-length TCR alpha and beta sequencing. Ficoll density gradient centrifugation was used to isolate mononuclear cells from either lymph nodes or 45 to 50 ml of peripheral blood. Sorted cell populations were confirmed by FACS to exceed 90% purity. The CDR3, cysteine through phenylalanine, is 14 amino acids long. Just CDR3 DNA is preserved here, 42 bases in frame from base 1. Looking up the germline V gene (reference sequence) yields CDR1 DFQATT and CDR2 SNEGSKA. Clipping removes 6 bases from V and 4 bases from J, with 6 as the unmatched junction base count. Full-length TCR variable regions were amplified by 5' RACE PCR with constant-region reverse primers, and semi-nested PCR with Nested Universal Primer A was subsequently performed. The ReliaPrep RNA Cell Miniprep System was used to extract total RNA, which was then reverse transcribed into 5'RACE-ready cDNA with the SMARTer RACE 5'/3' Kit. Multiplex adaptors were used to barcode full-length TCR alpha and beta libraries, and the barcoded libraries were sequenced on an Illumina MiSeq. The study's own analysis went as follows. For each of nine subset-tissue groups, sequencing data from the five patients were combined, and the groups were compared by unsupervised clustering of TCR gene usage. Repertoire similarity was calculated with the Morisita-Horn index, weighting shared sequences by their contribution to each repertoire. Through fastp at Q25 and MiXCR, TCRdb rebuilt clones from the public reads, retaining in-frame beta chains. Each entry is one CDR3 protein sequence, shown with its most common DNA and genes. TCRdb's processing, not the authors' own work, is the source of the V and J calls. The sample records nearly 55,000 distinct CDR3 sequences, roughly 18% of which are singletons. Under 3% of the sample is taken by the ten largest.

Study-wide findings and limitations: The larger-cohort validation was restricted to a single TCR beta V-J rearrangement rather than whole repertoires. Tumor memory CD4+ T cell TCR gene usage was found to cluster with blood and lymph node memory CD4+ cells and with lymph node naive CD4+ cells. The greatest overlap of tumor-infiltrating Treg TCR alpha and beta sequences was observed with tumor naive CD4+ T cells, followed by blood naive CD4+ T cells.

Recombination linked TRBV20-1 to TRBJ2-3, with 11 bases aligning to TRBD2. Material for sequencing was naive CD4+ T cells sorted from blood. The sample's cell subset or site label, decoded: naive CD4+ T cells, CD4+CD45RA+CD25-. The receptor was isolated from a female donor with breast cancer. The sequence in DNA is TGCAGTGCCGTAGCGGGAGGGCCGGCAGATACGCAGTATTTT. It specifies CSAVAGGPADTQYF.